This T cell receptor (beta chain) was recorded in a study of blood T cell repertoires in COVID-19. Participants spanned ages roughly 18 to 90 years and resided in roughly 22 US areas. Cohorts were based on clinical histories the participants reported. Exposed volunteers were people who met a COVID-19 case within 2 weeks before study entry. In this sample, this clone turned up once. TCRdb's table, derived via immunoSEQ multiplex PCR, lists solely in-frame clones and lacks some. The sample lists 200,000 to 300,000 clones, about 90% seen once, with 0.85% to 0.95% in the top ten. The V gene lost 1 base and the J gene lost 8 bases, with 9 bases spanning the gap. This CDR3 has 12 amino acids. Germline V gives CDR1 SQVTM, CDR2 ANQGSEA.

This rearrangement joins TRBV29-1 to TRBJ2-1; D is possibly TRBD1 (5 bases). The receptor's source is a man aged 50 to 59 who had been exposed to COVID-19. Sequencing input: PBMCs or T cells enriched from blood (not recorded which). CDR3 loop: CSVEGRVHEQFF. The DNA of the CDR3 is TGCAGCGTTGAAGGCAGGGTCCATGAGCAGTTCTTC.